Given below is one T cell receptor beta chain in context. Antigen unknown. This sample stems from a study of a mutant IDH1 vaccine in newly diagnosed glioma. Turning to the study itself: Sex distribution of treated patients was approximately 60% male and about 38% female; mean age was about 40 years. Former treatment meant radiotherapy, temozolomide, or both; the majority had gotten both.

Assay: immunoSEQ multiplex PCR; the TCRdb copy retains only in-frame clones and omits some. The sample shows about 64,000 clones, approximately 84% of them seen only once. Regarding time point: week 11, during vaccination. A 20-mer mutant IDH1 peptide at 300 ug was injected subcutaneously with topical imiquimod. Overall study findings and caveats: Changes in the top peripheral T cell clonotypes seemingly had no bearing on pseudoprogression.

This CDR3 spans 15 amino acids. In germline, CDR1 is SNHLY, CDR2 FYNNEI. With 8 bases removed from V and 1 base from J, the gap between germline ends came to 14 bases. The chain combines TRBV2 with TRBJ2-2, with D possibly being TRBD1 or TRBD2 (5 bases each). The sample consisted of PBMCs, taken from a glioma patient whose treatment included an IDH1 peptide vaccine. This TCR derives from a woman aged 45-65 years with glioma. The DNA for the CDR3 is TGTGCCAGCGTGTTGGGGGTATTGAACACCGGGGAGCTGTTTTTT. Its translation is CASVLGVLNTGELFF.